The 10 T cell receptor beta chains reported below all come from one sample, sequenced in a study of cytomegalovirus exposure and HLA in healthy donors (dated by TCRdb to the late 2010s). Libraries were constructed by the immunoSEQ multiplex PCR assay. For the multiplex PCR, a mixture combining 60 forward primers for TCR Vbeta segments and 13 reverse primers for TCR Jbeta segments was used. Not all clones reach the TCRdb copy of this immuneACCESS table, which keeps in-frame sequences only. Checked studies attribute under half of the gap to unresolved V genes and leave the rest unexplained. The sample yields around 130,000 clones; about 70% were counted once. Of the sample, about 2.7% falls within the top ten clones. The material sequenced was PBMCs. The receptors come from a woman in her sixties in good health and CMV-seropositive.

The rearrangement uses TRBV6-1 and TRBJ2-1; D is uncertain. With 1 base removed from V and 3 bases from J, the gap between germline ends came to 16 bases. CDR1 is MNHNS and CDR2 is SASEGT in the germline V gene. The CDR3 contains 17 residues. The CDR3 coding sequence is TGTGCCAGCAGTGAAGGCGTTACTTCAAACTTCTACAATGAGCAGTTCTTC. Protein product: CASSEGVTSNFYNEQFF.

The chain joins TRBV7-9 to TRBJ1-1; the D is unclear. Germline V gene sequence: CDR1 SEHNR, CDR2 FQNEAQ (reference sequence). V was cut by 2 bases and J by 1 base, with 5 bases left in between. The CDR3 extends over 13 amino acids. CDR3 protein: CASSLNRNTEAFF. CDR3 in DNA: TGTGCCAGCAGCTTAAACAGGAACACTGAAGCTTTCTTT.

Only one count was recorded for this clone. This chain links TRBV19 with TRBJ1-5; 8 nucleotides agree with TRBD1. Per the germline V gene, CDR1 is LNHDA and CDR2 is SQIVND (reference sequence). Trimming cost V 10 bases and J 2 bases; bases outside gene matches: 10. The CDR3 is made up of 15 amino acids. CDR3 amino acids: CATDMDRAGNQPQHF. Written as DNA, the CDR3 is TGTGCCACCGATATGGACAGGGCGGGCAATCAGCCCCAGCATTTT.

The chain has TRBV11-2 and TRBJ1-6; D might be TRBD1 (6 bases). Trimming removed 1 base at V and 10 bases at J, with 17 bases between. Germline CDR1 reads SGHAT; CDR2 reads FQNNGV. This CDR3 region has 16 residues. The CDR3 region is CASSLATGRGDSPLHF. DNA for the CDR3: TGTGCCAGCAGCTTAGCGACAGGCCGAGGGGACTCACCCCTCCACTTT.

The genes are TRBV20-1 and TRBJ1-1; D is possibly TRBD1 (6 bases). V lost 6 bases and J 9 bases, leaving 11 bases between the germline ends. This CDR3 has 10 residues. Germline lookup yields CDR1 DFQATT and CDR2 SNEGSKA (reference sequence). The CDR3 nucleotides read TGCAGTGCGGGGGCCCTAAAAGCTTTCTTT. Translated: CSAGALKAFF.

V and J are TRBV21-1 and TRBJ2-5; the table's D call of TRBD1 was not tested on the DNA. TRBV21-1 is termed a pseudogene. This CDR3 has 16 residues. The CDR3 sequence: CASSVNKGQGTETQYF. As DNA, the CDR3 is TGTGCCAGCAGCGTAAACAAAGGACAGGGAACAGAGACCCAGTACTTC.

The chain joins TRBV25-1 to TRBJ2-5; possible D gene TRBD2, 5 bases. The CDR3 totals 17 residues. Germline values: CDR1 MGHDK, CDR2 SYGVNS. V lost 1 base and J lost 2, with 17 bases in between. The CDR3 region has the DNA TGTGCCAGCAGTGAATGGCGGGTGGGCCAAGCACAAGAGACCCAGTACTTC. This translates into CASSEWRVGQAQETQYF.

The chain uses TRBV4-1 and TRBJ1-2; D is ambiguous. The CDR3 totals 14 residues. Germline V gene sequence: CDR1 MGHRA, CDR2 YSYEKL. Trimming pared 1 base from V and 7 bases from J, leaving 13 bases between. The CDR3 DNA is TGCGCCAGCAGCCAAGGTCGGGTTGAGAGTGGCTACACCTTC. Its protein product is CASSQGRVESGYTF.

The chain recombines TRBV4-1 with TRBJ1-4; a possible D gene is TRBD1 (6 bases). Trimming shortened V by 4 bases and J by 5 bases, and 17 bases separated the two germline ends. Germline V CDR1 and CDR2: MGHRA, YSYEKL. This CDR3 has 16 amino acids. The CDR3 here is CASSPKSTGTNEKLFF. CDR3 coding DNA: TGCGCCAGCAGCCCCAAGTCGACTGGGACAAATGAAAAACTGTTTTTT.

The rearrangement joins TRBV6-6 to TRBJ2-1; D not certain. CDR1 is MNHNY and CDR2 is SVGAGI in the germline V gene (reference sequence). Between the trimmed V and J ends, which lost 6 bases and 4 bases, there was a span of 16 bases. The CDR3 loop spans 15 amino acids. Here the CDR3 reads CASSQRSVRYNEQFF. The CDR3, as DNA: TGTGCCAGCAGCCAACGTTCGGTACGATACAATGAGCAGTTCTTC.